This T cell receptor beta chain was identified during a study of blood T cell repertoires in COVID-19. Study summary: PBMCs, B-cell-depleted T cells, or T cells were the source of the cDNA or gDNA that made up the material.

The germline CDR1 and CDR2 sequences are MNHEY and SVGAGI. The CDR3 contains 14 residues. V lost 6 bases and J 2 bases, leaving 14 bases between the germline ends. In the authors' methods: By means of reference gene primer amplification, nucleated cell counts were estimated. Clones were sequenced by immunoSEQ multiplex PCR, and TCRdb holds only the in-frame ones, with some missing. D and trimming were read from the DNA, whereas the V and J calls and clone size are those reported in that table. The table lists about 250,000 clones, roughly 89% of them singletons. The rearrangement uses TRBV6-5 and TRBJ2-7, with D maybe TRBD2 (6 bases). This receptor was obtained from a woman between 35 and 50 years old who had recovered from COVID-19. Sequencing input: peripheral blood. CDR3 sequence reads: CASRRDLLTYEQYF. DNA for the CDR3: TGTGCCAGCAGGCGGGACCTGCTAACCTACGAGCAGTACTTC.